The clone carrying this T cell receptor beta chain was observed a single time. These data come from a study of blood T cell repertoires in COVID-19. Per germline, CDR1 KGHSH and CDR2 LQKENI. V lost 4 bases to trimming and J lost 5 bases; unmatched junction nucleotides: 10. The CDR3 contains 16 residues. Generated by immunoSEQ multiplex PCR, the TCRdb table keeps only in-frame clones and is missing some. The data contain a few hundred thousand clones, around nine tenths of them singletons. This rearrangement joins TRBV18 to TRBJ1-1; 10 bases are a match to TRBD1. The sequenced sample was peripheral blood. The source is an older woman with acute or convalescent COVID-19. This CDR3 is CASSQGTGQGVTEAFF. The CDR3 DNA sequence: TGTGCCAGCTCACAAGGAACAGGACAGGGGGTTACTGAAGCTTTCTTT.